What follows is one T cell receptor (beta chain) and its context. The antigen is not known. This record comes from a study of PD-L1 blockade in urothelial cancer. Overall study context: Dosed intravenously at 1,200 mg every 3 weeks, atezolizumab was initiated by patients in the mid-2010s. Blood underwent analysis 3 weeks (second dose) and 6 weeks after treatment began. Overall study findings and caveats: At 3 weeks on treatment, tumor-associated clones expanded more with durable benefit.

Per the germline V gene, CDR1 is SGHVS and CDR2 is FQNEAQ. Trimming removed 1 base at V and 1 base at J, with 8 bases between. This CDR3 comprises 14 residues. Indicated time point: pretreatment peripheral blood. Libraries were prepared by immunoSEQ multiplex PCR; TCRdb keeps only in-frame clonotypes and omits some of them. Counted here are 45,000 to 50,000 clones, less than 85% occurring once; the ten biggest clones make up over 9.5%. The chain uses TRBV7-8 and TRBJ2-7; D unclear. The receptor was isolated from a man aged 70-80 years with urothelial cancer. The sample here was PBMCs, taken around atezolizumab (anti-PD-L1) treatment. CDR3 in amino acids: CASSLVPGSYEQYF. The DNA for the CDR3 is TGTGCCAGCAGCTTAGTCCCGGGTTCCTACGAGCAGTACTTC.